These T cell receptor beta chains were read from a single sample in a study of blood T cells in healthy people across ages. Via MiXCR, TCRdb re-called the 5' RACE reads, giving one row per CDR3 protein. The sample consists of around 1.7 million distinct CDR3 sequences, roughly 28% of them appearing once. Sequencing was done on a sample of blood. These receptors were collected from a woman between 25 and 40 years old in good health. Both conserved end residues are trimmed from each CDR3.

V: TRBV29-1; CDR3: AIATGGHGYT
V: TRBV5-1; CDR3: ASSLFGAQETQY
V: TRBV20-1; CDR3: SARAGTANTEAF
V: TRBV25-1; CDR3: ASSEGTGYYEQY
V: TRBV7-2; CDR3: ASSLITTFTDTQY
V: TRBV18; CDR3: ASSPSVTGANVLT
V: TRBV4-1; CDR3: ASSQVGRGGHRNEQF
V: TRBV5-6; CDR3: ASSSPGQVMAEAF
V: TRBV4-1; CDR3: ASSQVPGTGGHYGYT
V: TRBV5-1; CDR3: ASSQIVSSYNEQF
V: TRBV28; CDR3: ASTFDGRREQF
V: TRBV2; CDR3: ASSGHRDGYT
V: TRBV5-1; CDR3: ASSRTGLHGYT
V: TRBV28; CDR3: ASNLPYEQY
V: TRBV6-5; CDR3: ASSYGGGRLAGYTGELF
V: TRBV6-1; CDR3: ASSERTGGKDGYT
V: TRBV12-3/TRBV12-4; CDR3: ASSPGTGPHAPEAQY
V: TRBV11-2; CDR3: ASSDGVGNEQF
V: TRBV20-1; CDR3: SANLPRGSDTQY
V: TRBV28; CDR3: ASSLYGTLYEQY
V: TRBV10-3; CDR3: AISGAGLNTDTQY
V: TRBV27; CDR3: ASSLNPPGGQPQH
V: TRBV7-6; CDR3: ASSPPTVSTDTQY
V: TRBV5-6; CDR3: ASSLVPNSYEQY
V: TRBV2; CDR3: ASSEGRGGGQPQH
V: TRBV5-5; CDR3: ASNTRVTGGRETQY
V: TRBV3-1; CDR3: ASGGLSYNEQY
V: TRBV7-9; CDR3: ASSLQSSPLH
V: TRBV15; CDR3: ATSRDYRLQLQETQY
V: TRBV12-3/TRBV12-4; CDR3: ASRDRSNQETQY
V: TRBV20-1; CDR3: SARQYNEQF
V: TRBV12-5; CDR3: ASAAGQGETQY
V: TRBV5-1; CDR3: ASSLEGRADRQY
V: TRBV10-1; CDR3: ASSESTGNNEQF
V: TRBV20-1; CDR3: SATTGTSGSGQF
V: TRBV4-2; CDR3: ASSLWMRPKNRVGNEQF
V: TRBV6-1; CDR3: AIDMTGPYEQY
V: TRBV29-1; CDR3: SSQGYEAF
V: TRBV28; CDR3: ASNVRGETQY
V: TRBV18; CDR3: ASSPGARETQY
V: TRBV7-2; CDR3: ASSLSPNPPDNEQF
V: TRBV12-3/TRBV12-4; CDR3: ASSLPWVRSGGSSGANVLT
V: TRBV27; CDR3: ASSLAPSSVETQY
V: TRBV7-2; CDR3: ASSIRDSATF
V: TRBV29-1; CDR3: SVDADSTIY
V: TRBV10-3; CDR3: AVSESGKAQY
V: TRBV3-1; CDR3: ASSPLQRDNEQF
V: TRBV7-2; CDR3: ASSSNQAGYNEQF
V: TRBV5-4; CDR3: ASSLLTGVETQY
V: TRBV10-3; CDR3: AISGTGYEQY
V: TRBV5-1; CDR3: ASAAGSYQETQY
V: TRBV18; CDR3: ASSPDQGLSPLH
V: TRBV5-1; CDR3: ASSTGGAHEQY
V: TRBV7-6; CDR3: ASSYGPSDEQY
V: TRBV20-1; CDR3: SARPGEEAGETQY
V: TRBV12-3/TRBV12-4; CDR3: ASGPEGSYNEQY
V: TRBV12-3/TRBV12-4; CDR3: ASSPTTDYGYT
V: TRBV5-1; CDR3: ASSLRQENTGELF